This paragraph reports one T cell receptor (beta chain). Its antigen is as yet unknown. This record comes from a study of CD8+ T cells in alopecia areata. Overall study: Tofacitinib ran 6 to 18 months, followed by 6 months off drug. Whole-study results and caveats: Clonality in lesional scalp, especially alopecia totalis/universalis, exceeded that of normal scalp.

After isolation, RNA underwent reverse transcription to generate cDNA as the sequencing template. This table comes from immunoSEQ multiplex PCR, and its TCRdb copy is limited to in-frame clones, with some not included. Seen here are under 350,000 clones, 55% to 70% observed once, and the top ten hold under 2%. This CDR3 spans 12 amino acids. V lost 6 bases to trimming and J lost 1 base, with 6 bases between them. Germline V gene lookup returns CDR1 SGHTA and CDR2 FQGNSA. Sample treatment: oral pan-JAK inhibitor, 5-10 mg twice daily. V usage is TRBV7-2 and J usage is TRBJ1-1; no clear D. The sequence was collected from a human donor with alopecia areata. The starting material was CD4+ T cells sorted from blood, obtained at week 24, from a patient treated with tofacitinib. CDR3 protein: CASSRTNTEAFF. CDR3 sequence (DNA): TGTGCCAGCAGTCGAACGAACACTGAAGCTTTCTTT.